This paragraph reports one T cell receptor (beta chain). The source of the sample is a study of cytomegalovirus exposure and HLA in healthy donors. Germline V gives CDR1 MNHEY, CDR2 SVGAGI. The CDR3 length is 14 residues. Trimming removed 2 bases at V and 7 bases at J, with 14 bases between. The PCR was carried out with 60 Vbeta primers and 13 Jbeta primers. Assay used: immunoSEQ multiplex PCR; TCRdb lists only in-frame clones, some missing. The listing contains about 150,000 clones. The receptor's source is a woman between 45 and 60 years old in good health and CMV-seronegative. Sequenced sample: PBMCs. The rearrangement uses TRBV6-5 and TRBJ2-5; TRBD1 is a possible D gene (5 bases). The CDR3 bases are TGTGCCAGCAGTTACCGTGGGCTCCAGGGGACCCAGTACTTC. This translates into CASSYRGLQGTQYF.